This T cell receptor (beta chain) is drawn from a study of identical twins. General study findings and limits: A partial confounding effect on zero-insertion analyses could come from invariant MAIT and iNKT cells. Out-of-frame TCR alpha sharing in monozygotic twins exceeded recombination model predictions.

This clonotype was counted ten times or more. Its matching antigen is unknown. Through template switching, a universal primer site was introduced, and the cDNA contained unique molecular identifiers. TCRdb reanalysed the 5' RACE reads using MiXCR and keeps one entry per CDR3 protein. The sample holds around 650,000 distinct CDR3 sequences; about 7.6% are singletons and the top ten take 1.6%. This CDR3 is built from 16 residues. Between the trimmed V and J ends, which lost 2 bases and 1 base, there was a span of 14 bases. The germline gives CDR1 MNHEY, CDR2 SVGEGT. The same sample was also studied in work on yellow fever vaccine responses in identical twins.

The sequence was collected from a woman aged 18-29 years in good health. V is TRBV6-2 or TRBV6-3 and J is TRBJ2-5; no firm D call. The sequenced sample consisted of PBMCs. This chain's CDR3 is CASSYDLPQIQETQYF. The CDR3 DNA reads as TGTGCCAGCAGTTACGACCTACCACAGATCCAAGAGACCCAGTACTTC.